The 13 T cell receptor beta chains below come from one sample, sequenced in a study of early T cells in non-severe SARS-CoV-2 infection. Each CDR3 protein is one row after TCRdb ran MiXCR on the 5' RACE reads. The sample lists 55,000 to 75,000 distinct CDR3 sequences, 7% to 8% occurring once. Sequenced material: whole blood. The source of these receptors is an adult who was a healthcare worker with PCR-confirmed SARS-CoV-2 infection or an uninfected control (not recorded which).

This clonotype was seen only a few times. The CDR3 protein is CASSWGQGADEQYF. The CDR3 DNA reads TGTGCCAGCAGCTGGGGACAGGGGGCTGACGAGCAGTACTTC. V and J are TRBV7-6 and TRBJ2-7; 12 nucleotides align to TRBD1. There are 14 residues in the CDR3. Unmatched junction bases numbered 3, after V lost 4 bases and J lost 5 bases. Germline CDR1 SGHVS, CDR2 FNYEAQ. Full variable domain (outside the CDR3, taken from reference TRBV7-6 and TRBJ2-7): GAGVSQSPRYKVTKRGQDVALRCDPISGHVSLYWYRQALGQGPEFLTYFNYEAQQDKSGLPNDRFSAERPEGSISTLTIQRTEQRDSAMYRCASSWGQGADEQYFGPGTRLTVT.

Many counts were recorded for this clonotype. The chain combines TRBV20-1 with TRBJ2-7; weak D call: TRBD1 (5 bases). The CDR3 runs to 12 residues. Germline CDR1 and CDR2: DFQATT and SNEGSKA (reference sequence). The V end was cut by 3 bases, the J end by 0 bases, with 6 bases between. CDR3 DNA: TGCAGTGCTAGGGACATCTCCTACGAGCAGTACTTC. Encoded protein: CSARDISYEQYF.

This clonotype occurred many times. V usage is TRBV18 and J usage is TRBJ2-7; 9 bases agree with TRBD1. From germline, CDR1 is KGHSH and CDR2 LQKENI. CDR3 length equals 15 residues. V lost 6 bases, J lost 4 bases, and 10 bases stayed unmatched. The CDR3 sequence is CASSPRGTGKYEQYF. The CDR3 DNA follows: TGTGCCAGCTCTCCCCGCGGGACAGGGAAGTACGAGCAGTACTTC. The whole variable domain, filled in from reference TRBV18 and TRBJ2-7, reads NAGVMQNPRHLVRRRGQEARLRCSPMKGHSHVYWYRQLPEEGLKFMVYLQKENIIDESGMPKERFSAEFPKEGPSILRIQQVVRGDSAAYFCASSPRGTGKYEQYFGPGTRLTVT.

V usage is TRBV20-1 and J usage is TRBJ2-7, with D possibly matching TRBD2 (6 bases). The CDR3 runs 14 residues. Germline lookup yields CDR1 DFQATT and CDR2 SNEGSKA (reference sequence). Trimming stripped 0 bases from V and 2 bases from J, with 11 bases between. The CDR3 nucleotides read TGCAGTGCTAGAGATACGGGAGCCACCTACGAGCAGTACTTC. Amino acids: CSARDTGATYEQYF.

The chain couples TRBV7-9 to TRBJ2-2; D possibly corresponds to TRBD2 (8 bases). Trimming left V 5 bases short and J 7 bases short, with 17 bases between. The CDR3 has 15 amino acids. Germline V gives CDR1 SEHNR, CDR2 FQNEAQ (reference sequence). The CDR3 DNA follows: TGTGCCAGCAGCCCTTTAGCGGGACAGAACGGGGAGCTGTTTTTT. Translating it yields CASSPLAGQNGELFF.

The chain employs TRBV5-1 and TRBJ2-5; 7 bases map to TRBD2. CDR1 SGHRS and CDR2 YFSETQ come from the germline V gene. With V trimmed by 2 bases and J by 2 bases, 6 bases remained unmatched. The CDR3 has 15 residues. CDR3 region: CASSLAPSGQETQYF. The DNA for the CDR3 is TGCGCCAGCAGCTTAGCCCCTAGCGGACAAGAGACCCAGTACTTC.

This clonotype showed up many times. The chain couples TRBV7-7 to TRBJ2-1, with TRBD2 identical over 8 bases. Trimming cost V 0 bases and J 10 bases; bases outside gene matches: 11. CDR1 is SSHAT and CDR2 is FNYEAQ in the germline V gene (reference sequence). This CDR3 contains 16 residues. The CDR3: CASSLAPGLALGEQFF. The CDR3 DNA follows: TGTGCCAGCAGCTTAGCGCCCGGACTAGCCCTCGGCGAGCAGTTCTTC.

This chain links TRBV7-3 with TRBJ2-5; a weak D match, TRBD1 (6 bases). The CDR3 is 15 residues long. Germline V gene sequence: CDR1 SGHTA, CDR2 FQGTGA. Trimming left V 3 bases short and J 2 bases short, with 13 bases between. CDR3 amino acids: CASSLVQGAQETQYF. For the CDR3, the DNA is TGTGCCAGCAGCTTGGTACAGGGCGCACAAGAGACCCAGTACTTC. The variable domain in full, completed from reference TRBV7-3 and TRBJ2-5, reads GAGVSQTPSNKVTEKGKYVELRCDPISGHTALYWYRQSLGQGPEFLIYFQGTGAADDSGLPNDRFFAVRPEGSVSTLKIQRTERGDSAVYLCASSLVQGAQETQYFGPGTRLLVL.

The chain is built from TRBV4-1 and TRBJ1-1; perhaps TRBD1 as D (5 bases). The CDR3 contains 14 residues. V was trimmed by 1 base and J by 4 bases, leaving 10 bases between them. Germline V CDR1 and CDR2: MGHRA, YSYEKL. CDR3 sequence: CASSQGGSLTEAFF. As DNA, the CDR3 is TGCGCCAGCAGCCAAGGGGGCAGCCTCACTGAAGCTTTCTTT.

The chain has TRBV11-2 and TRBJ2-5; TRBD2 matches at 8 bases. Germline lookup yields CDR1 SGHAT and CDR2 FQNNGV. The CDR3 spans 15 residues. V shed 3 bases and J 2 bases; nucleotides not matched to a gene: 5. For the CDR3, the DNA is TGTGCCAGCAGCTTCAGGGCGGGAGGACAAGAGACCCAGTACTTC. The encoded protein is CASSFRAGGQETQYF. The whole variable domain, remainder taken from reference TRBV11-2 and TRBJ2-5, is EAGVAQSPRYKIIEKRQSVAFWCNPISGHATLYWYQQILGQGPKLLIQFQNNGVVDDSQLPKDRFSAERLKGVDSTLKIQPAKLEDSAVYLCASSFRAGGQETQYFGPGTRLLVL.

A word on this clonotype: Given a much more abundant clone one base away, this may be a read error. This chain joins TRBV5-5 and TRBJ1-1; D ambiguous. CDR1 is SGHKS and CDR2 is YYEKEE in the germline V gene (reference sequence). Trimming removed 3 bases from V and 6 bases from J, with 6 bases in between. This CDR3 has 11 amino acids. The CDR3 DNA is TGTGCCAGCAGCTCGAAAGCTGAAGCTTTCTTT. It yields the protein CASSSKAEAFF.

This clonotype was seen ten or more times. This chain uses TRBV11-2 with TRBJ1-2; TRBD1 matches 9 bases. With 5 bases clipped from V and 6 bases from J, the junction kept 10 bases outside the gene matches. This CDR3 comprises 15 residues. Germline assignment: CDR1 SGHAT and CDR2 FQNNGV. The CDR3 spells CASSGTGKLVDGYTF. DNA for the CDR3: TGTGCCAGCAGCGGGACAGGGAAATTGGTTGATGGCTACACCTTC.

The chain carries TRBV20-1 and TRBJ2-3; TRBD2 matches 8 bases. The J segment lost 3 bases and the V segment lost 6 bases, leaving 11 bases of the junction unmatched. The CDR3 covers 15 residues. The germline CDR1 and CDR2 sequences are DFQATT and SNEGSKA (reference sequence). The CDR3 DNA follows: TGCAGTGCGGACAGCGGGGTAGCGGGGACAGATACGCAGTATTTT. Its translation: CSADSGVAGTDTQYF.